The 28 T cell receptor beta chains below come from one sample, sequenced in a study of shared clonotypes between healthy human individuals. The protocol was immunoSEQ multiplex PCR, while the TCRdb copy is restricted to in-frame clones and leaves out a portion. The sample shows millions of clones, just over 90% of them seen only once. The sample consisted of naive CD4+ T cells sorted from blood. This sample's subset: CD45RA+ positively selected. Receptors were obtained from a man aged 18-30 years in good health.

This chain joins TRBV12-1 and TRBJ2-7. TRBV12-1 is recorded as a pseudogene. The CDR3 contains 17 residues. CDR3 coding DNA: TGTGCCAGCAGCTTTTCGGGTAAGGGACCGAATTCCTACGAGCAGTACTTC. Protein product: CASSFSGKGPNSYEQYF.

In DNA, the CDR3 is TGTGCCAGCAGTTACGGTAGGCAGGGAGGCACTGAAGCTTTCTTT. It translates to CASSYGRQGGTEAFF. The chain carries TRBV6-5 and TRBJ1-1, with D tentatively TRBD1 (5 bases). V gave up 2 bases and J gave up 4 bases, with 14 bases separating them. The CDR3 loop spans 15 amino acids. Germline CDR1 MNHEY, CDR2 SVGAGI.

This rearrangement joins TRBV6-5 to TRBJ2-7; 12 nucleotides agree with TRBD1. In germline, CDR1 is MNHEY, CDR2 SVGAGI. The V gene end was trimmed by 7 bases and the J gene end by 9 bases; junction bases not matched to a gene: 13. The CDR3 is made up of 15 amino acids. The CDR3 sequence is CASKPGQGASGRQYF. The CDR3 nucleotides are TGTGCCAGCAAGCCGGGACAGGGGGCTTCTGGTAGGCAGTACTTC.

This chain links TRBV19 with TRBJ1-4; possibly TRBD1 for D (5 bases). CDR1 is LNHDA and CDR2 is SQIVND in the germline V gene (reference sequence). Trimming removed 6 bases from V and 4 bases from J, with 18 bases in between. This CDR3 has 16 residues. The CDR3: CASRSGTFNNNEKLFF. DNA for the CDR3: TGTGCCAGTAGAAGCGGGACGTTCAACAATAATGAAAAACTGTTTTTT.

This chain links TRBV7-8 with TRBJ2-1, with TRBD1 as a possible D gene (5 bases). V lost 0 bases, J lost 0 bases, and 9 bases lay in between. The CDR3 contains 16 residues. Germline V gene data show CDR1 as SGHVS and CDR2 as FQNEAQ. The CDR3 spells CASSLADSGSYNEQFF. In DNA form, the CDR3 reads TGTGCCAGCAGCTTAGCAGACAGTGGCTCCTACAATGAGCAGTTCTTC.

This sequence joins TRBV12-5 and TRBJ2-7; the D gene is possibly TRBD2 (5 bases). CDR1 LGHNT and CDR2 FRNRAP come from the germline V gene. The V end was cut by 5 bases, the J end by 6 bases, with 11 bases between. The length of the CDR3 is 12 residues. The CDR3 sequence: CASGGRGFEQYF. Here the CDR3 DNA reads TGTGCTAGTGGTGGGAGAGGCTTCGAGCAGTACTTC.

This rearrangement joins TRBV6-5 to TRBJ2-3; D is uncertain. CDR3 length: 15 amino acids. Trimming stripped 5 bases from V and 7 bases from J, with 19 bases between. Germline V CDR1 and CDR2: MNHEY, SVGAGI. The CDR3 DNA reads TGTGCCAGCAGTGCAAGTCGGCCCAATACAAATACGCAGTATTTT. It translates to CASSASRPNTNTQYF.

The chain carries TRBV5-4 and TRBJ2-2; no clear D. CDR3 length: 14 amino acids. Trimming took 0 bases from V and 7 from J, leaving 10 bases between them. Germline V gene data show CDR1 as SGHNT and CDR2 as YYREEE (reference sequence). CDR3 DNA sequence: TGTGCCAGCAGCTTGGAGGGTCCCGGCGGGGAGCTGTTTTTT. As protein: CASSLEGPGGELFF.

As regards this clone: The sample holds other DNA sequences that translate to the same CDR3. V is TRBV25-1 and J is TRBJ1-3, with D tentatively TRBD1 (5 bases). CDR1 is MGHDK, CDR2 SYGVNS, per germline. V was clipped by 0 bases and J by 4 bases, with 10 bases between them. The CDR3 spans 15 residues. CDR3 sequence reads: CASSEYSGSGNTIYF. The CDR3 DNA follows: TGTGCCAGCAGTGAATATTCAGGGTCGGGAAACACCATATATTTT.

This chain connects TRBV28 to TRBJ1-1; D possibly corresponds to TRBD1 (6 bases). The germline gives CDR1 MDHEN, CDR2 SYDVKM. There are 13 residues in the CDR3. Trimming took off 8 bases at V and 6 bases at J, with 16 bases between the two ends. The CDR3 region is CASLRGGGAEAFF. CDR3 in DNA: TGTGCCAGCCTCCGCGGGGGCGGAGCTGAAGCTTTCTTT.

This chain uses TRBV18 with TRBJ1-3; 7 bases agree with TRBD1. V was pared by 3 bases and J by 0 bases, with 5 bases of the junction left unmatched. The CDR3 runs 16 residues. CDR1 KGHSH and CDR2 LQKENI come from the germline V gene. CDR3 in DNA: TGTGCCAGCTCACCTACACAGGGGATCTCTGGAAACACCATATATTTT. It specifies CASSPTQGISGNTIYF.

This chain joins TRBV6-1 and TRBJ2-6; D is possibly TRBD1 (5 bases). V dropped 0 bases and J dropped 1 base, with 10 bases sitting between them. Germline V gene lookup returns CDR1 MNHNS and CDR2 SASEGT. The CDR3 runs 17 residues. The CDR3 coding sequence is TGTGCCAGCAGTGAAGCGGTCAGGGCATCTGGGGCCAACGTCCTGACTTTC. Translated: CASSEAVRASGANVLTF.

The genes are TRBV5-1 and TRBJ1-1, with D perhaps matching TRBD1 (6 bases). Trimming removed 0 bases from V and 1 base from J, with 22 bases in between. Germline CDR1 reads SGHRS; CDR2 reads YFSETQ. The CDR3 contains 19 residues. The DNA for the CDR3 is TGCGCCAGCAGCTTGGCCTATGGGTCGGGACAAATTGCGAACACTGAAGCTTTCTTT. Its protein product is CASSLAYGSGQIANTEAFF.

CDR3 sequence reads: CASSPANKDRANTEAFF. The CDR3 DNA is TGTGCCAGCAGCCCCGCGAACAAGGACAGGGCGAACACTGAAGCTTTCTTT. J is TRBJ1-1 and V is TRBV5-4, with TRBD1 matching over 8 bases. The germline gives CDR1 SGHNT, CDR2 YYREEE (reference sequence). The CDR3 is 17 amino acids. V lost 4 bases and J lost 1; bases outside the gene matches: 12.

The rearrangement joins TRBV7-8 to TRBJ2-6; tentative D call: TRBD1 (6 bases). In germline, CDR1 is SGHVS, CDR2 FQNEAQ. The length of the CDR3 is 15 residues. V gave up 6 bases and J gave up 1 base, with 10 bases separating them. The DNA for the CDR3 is TGTGCCAGCAGAAAGGGGGATTCTGGGGCCAACGTCCTGACTTTC. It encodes CASRKGDSGANVLTF.

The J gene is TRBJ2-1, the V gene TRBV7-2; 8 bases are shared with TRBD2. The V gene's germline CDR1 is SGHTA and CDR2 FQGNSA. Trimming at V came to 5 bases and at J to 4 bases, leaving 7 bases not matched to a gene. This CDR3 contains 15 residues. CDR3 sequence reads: CASSISGGLYNEQFF. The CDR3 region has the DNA TGTGCCAGCAGCATAAGCGGGGGACTTTACAATGAGCAGTTCTTC.

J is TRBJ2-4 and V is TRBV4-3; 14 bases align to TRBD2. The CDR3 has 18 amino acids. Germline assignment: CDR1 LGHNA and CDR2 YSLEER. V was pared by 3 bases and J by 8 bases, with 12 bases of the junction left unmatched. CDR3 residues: CASSQLKTSGRGEDIQYF. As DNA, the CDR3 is TGCGCCAGCAGCCAGCTCAAGACTAGCGGGAGGGGGGAGGACATTCAGTACTTC.

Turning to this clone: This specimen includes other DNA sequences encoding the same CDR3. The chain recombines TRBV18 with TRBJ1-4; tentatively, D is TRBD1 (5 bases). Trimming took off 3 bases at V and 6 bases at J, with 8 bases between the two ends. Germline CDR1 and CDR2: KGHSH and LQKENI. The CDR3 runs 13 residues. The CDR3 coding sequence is TGTGCCAGCTCACCGCAGGGCGATGAAAAACTGTTTTTT. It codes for CASSPQGDEKLFF.

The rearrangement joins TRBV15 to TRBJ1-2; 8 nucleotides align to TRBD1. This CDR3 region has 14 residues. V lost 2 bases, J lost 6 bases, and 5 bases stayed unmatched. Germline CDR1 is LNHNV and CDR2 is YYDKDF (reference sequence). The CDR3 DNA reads TGTGCCACCAGCAGACTGACAGGGGATAATGGCTACACCTTC. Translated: CATSRLTGDNGYTF.

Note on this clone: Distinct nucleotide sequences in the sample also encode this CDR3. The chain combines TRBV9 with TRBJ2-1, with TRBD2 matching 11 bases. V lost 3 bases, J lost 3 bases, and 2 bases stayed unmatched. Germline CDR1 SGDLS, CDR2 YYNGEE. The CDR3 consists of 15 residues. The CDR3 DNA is TGTGCCAGCAGCGCCGGGACTAGCGGCTACAATGAGCAGTTCTTC. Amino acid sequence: CASSAGTSGYNEQFF.

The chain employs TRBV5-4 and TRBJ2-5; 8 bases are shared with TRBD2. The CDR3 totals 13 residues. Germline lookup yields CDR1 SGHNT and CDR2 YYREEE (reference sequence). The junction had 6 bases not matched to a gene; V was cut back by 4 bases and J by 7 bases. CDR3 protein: CASSSTGGRTQYF. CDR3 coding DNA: TGTGCCAGCAGCAGCACGGGGGGGAGGACCCAGTACTTC.

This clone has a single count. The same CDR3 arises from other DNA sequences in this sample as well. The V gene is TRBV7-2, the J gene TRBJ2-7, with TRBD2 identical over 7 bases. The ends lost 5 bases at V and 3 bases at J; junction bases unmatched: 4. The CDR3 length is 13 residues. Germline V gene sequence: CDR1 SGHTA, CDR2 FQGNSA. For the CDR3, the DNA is TGTGCCAGCAGCAGCGGGGTTGGCTACGAGCAGTACTTC. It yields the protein CASSSGVGYEQYF.

CDR3 sequence reads: CASRIGTGAYYGYTF. The DNA for the CDR3 is TGTGCCAGCAGGATAGGTACAGGGGCTTACTATGGCTACACCTTC. The chain carries TRBV5-6 and TRBJ1-2; 7 bases are shared with TRBD1. Germline V CDR1 and CDR2: SGHDT, YYEEEE. V lost 5 bases and J lost 3; bases outside the gene matches: 10. The CDR3 contains 15 residues.

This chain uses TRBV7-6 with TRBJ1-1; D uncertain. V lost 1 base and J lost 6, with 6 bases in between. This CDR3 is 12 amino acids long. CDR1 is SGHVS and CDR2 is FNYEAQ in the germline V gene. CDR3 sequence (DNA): TGTGCCAGCAGCTTAGTGGGCTCTGAAGCTTTCTTT. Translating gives CASSLVGSEAFF.

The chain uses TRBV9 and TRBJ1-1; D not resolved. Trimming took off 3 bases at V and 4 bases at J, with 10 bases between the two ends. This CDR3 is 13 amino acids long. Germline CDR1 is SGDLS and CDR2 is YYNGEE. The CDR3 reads CASSAMDGTEAFF. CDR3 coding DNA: TGTGCCAGCAGCGCCATGGACGGCACTGAAGCTTTCTTT.

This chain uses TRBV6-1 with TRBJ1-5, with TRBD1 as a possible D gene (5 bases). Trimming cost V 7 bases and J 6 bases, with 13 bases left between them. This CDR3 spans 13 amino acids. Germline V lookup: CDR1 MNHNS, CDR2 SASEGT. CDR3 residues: CASTPDGGQPQHF. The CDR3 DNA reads TGTGCCAGCACCCCCGACGGGGGTCAGCCCCAGCATTTT.

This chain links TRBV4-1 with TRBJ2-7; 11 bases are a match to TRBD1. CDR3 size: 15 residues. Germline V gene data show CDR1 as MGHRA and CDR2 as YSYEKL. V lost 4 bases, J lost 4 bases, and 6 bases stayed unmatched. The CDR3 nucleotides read TGCGCCAGCAGCCTCGGGACAGGGGGAACATACGAGCAGTACTTC. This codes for CASSLGTGGTYEQYF.

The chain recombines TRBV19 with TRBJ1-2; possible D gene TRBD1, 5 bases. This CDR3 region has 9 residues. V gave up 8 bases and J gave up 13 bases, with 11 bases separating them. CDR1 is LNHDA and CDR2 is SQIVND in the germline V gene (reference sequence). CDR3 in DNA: TGTGCCAGTGGCAGGGAACCCACCTTC. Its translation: CASGREPTF.